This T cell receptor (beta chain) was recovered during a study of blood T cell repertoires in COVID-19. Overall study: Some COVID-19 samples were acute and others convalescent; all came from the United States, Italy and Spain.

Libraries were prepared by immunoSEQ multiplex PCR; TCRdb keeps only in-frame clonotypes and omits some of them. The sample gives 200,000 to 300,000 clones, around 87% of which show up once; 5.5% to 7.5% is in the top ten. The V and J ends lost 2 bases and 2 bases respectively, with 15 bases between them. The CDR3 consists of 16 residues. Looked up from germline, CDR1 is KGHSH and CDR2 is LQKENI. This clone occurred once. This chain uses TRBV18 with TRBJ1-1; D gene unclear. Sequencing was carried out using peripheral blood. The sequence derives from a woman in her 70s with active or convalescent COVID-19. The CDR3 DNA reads TGTGCCAGCTCACCAATCGGGGTAGGGCCCAACACTGAAGCTTTCTTT. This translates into CASSPIGVGPNTEAFF.